What follows are 25 T cell receptor beta chains derived from one specimen sequenced in a study of T-cell reconstitution after alpha-beta-depleted transplantation in children. As it was prepared, the TCRbeta library received unique molecular identifiers. One entry per CDR3 protein results from TCRdb running MiXCR on the PCR reads. In the table there are 260,000 or so distinct CDR3 sequences, approximately 12% of which are singletons. Material: PBMCs from the stem cell graft donor, obtained from the stem cell graft. These receptors all come from a human donor who donated a stem cell graft to a child with acute lymphoblastic leukemia.

This clonotype was recorded at least ten times. The rearrangement joins TRBV7-9 to TRBJ1-4; D unresolved. Germline V gene lookup returns CDR1 SEHNR and CDR2 FQNEAQ (reference sequence). V was trimmed by 0 bases and J by 8 bases, leaving 10 bases between them. The CDR3 length is 14 residues. The CDR3 spells CASSLAYNGEKLFF. The CDR3 bases are TGTGCCAGCAGCTTAGCGTACAACGGGGAAAAACTGTTTTTT. Full variable domain (rest looked up from reference TRBV7-9 and TRBJ1-4): DTGVSQNPRHKITKRGQNVTFRCDPISEHNRLYWYRQTLGQGPEFLTYFQNEAQLEKSRLLSDRFSAERPKGSFSTLEIQRTEQGDSAMYLCASSLAYNGEKLFFGSGTQLSVL.

Points on this clonotype: A much larger clone differs by one base, so this may be a read error. The J gene is TRBJ1-3, the V gene TRBV28; D unresolved. Per the germline V gene, CDR1 is MDHEN and CDR2 is SYDVKM. The V gene lost 2 bases and the J gene lost 0 bases, with 17 bases spanning the gap. The CDR3 loop spans 18 amino acids. The CDR3 here is CASSLRHTRGYSGNTIYF. In DNA form, the CDR3 reads TGTGCCAGCAGTTTAAGGCACACCCGAGGATACTCTGGAAACACCATATATTTT. Drawing the rest from reference TRBV28 and TRBJ1-3, the complete variable domain is DVKVTQSSRYLVKRTGEKVFLECVQDMDHENMFWYRQDPGLGLRLIYFSYDVKMKEKGDIPEGYSVSREKKERFSLILESASTNQTSMYLCASSLRHTRGYSGNTIYFGEGSWLTVV.

The chain recombines TRBV7-6 with TRBJ2-3; 12 bases map to TRBD2. The CDR3 length is 16 residues. Germline CDR1 is SGHVS and CDR2 is FNYEAQ. Trimming at V came to 5 bases and at J to 2 bases, leaving 5 bases not matched to a gene. CDR3 region: CASSPGLAGITDTQYF. CDR3 nucleotide sequence: TGTGCCAGCAGCCCAGGACTAGCGGGGATCACAGATACGCAGTATTTT. The entire variable domain, with the rest obtained from reference TRBV7-6 and TRBJ2-3, is as follows: GAGVSQSPRYKVTKRGQDVALRCDPISGHVSLYWYRQALGQGPEFLTYFNYEAQQDKSGLPNDRFSAERPEGSISTLTIQRTEQRDSAMYRCASSPGLAGITDTQYFGPGTRLTVL.

In regard to this clonotype: Just one base apart from a much larger clone, this may be a read error. The chain carries TRBV11-2 and TRBJ1-5; D gene uncertain. V was pared by 5 bases and J by 4 bases, with 9 bases between. CDR1 is SGHAT and CDR2 is FQNNGV in the germline V gene. The CDR3 sequence is 13 residues long. DNA for the CDR3: TGTGCCAGCAGCGTAGCAGATAATCAGCCCCAGCATTTT. Amino acids: CASSVADNQPQHF.

This clonotype was picked up many times. The genes are TRBV7-2 and TRBJ2-2; tentative D call: TRBD1 (6 bases). This CDR3 contains 16 residues. Germline CDR1 is SGHTA and CDR2 is FQGNSA. V lost 5 bases, J lost 6 bases, and 19 bases lay in between. The CDR3 DNA reads as TGTGCCAGCAGCCCGCTTCATTGGGGGCTTCCCGGGGAGCTGTTTTTT. Translated: CASSPLHWGLPGELFF.

The chain is built from TRBV4-2 and TRBJ1-1, with unresolved D. The germline V and J ends were trimmed by 5 bases and 5 bases, with 9 bases remaining between them. The germline V gene has CDR1 LGHNA and CDR2 YNFKEQ. This CDR3 is 12 amino acids long. CDR3 DNA sequence: TGTGCCAGCAGCGGCTGGGGTACTGAAGCTTTCTTT. It translates to CASSGWGTEAFF.

This clonotype was detected only a few times. The chain recombines TRBV11-2 with TRBJ2-7; 8 bases are a match to TRBD2. J lost 6 bases, V lost 3 bases, and 4 bases had no gene match. The CDR3 is 13 amino acids. Germline lookup yields CDR1 SGHAT and CDR2 FQNNGV. Here the CDR3 DNA reads TGTGCCAGCAGCTTGGGACTAGTCGGCGAGCAGTACTTC. This translates into CASSLGLVGEQYF.

This clonotype occurred many times. This chain links TRBV7-6 with TRBJ2-7, with no clear D. V lost 0 bases, J lost 4 bases, and 13 bases lay in between. This CDR3 has 15 residues. Germline loops: CDR1 SGHVS, CDR2 FNYEAQ. CDR3 sequence reads: CASSLAVGFPYEQYF. For the CDR3, the DNA is TGTGCCAGCAGCTTAGCGGTAGGGTTCCCGTACGAGCAGTACTTC.

V is TRBV7-2 and J is TRBJ2-2; either TRBD1 or TRBD2 may supply D (5 bases each). V gave up 3 bases and J gave up 2 bases, with 13 bases separating them. The CDR3 spans 16 residues. The germline CDR1 and CDR2 sequences are SGHTA and FQGNSA. CDR3 nucleotides: TGTGCCAGCAGCTTCCGAGGGGCTGTTAACACCGGGGAGCTGTTTTTT. It is translated as CASSFRGAVNTGELFF.

This clonotype has ten or more counts. The chain couples TRBV12-3 or TRBV12-4 to TRBJ1-1; D is possibly TRBD1 (6 bases). V was trimmed by 5 bases and J by 0 bases, leaving 13 bases between them. The CDR3 extends over 15 amino acids. The CDR3 DNA reads as TGTGCCAGCAGTCCGGGAGGGGGGATGAACACTGAAGCTTTCTTT. Protein product: CASSPGGGMNTEAFF.

This clonotype appeared a few times. This sequence joins TRBV20-1 and TRBJ1-1, with 10 bases fitting TRBD1. The CDR3 has 15 amino acids. Germline CDR1 DFQATT, CDR2 SNEGSKA (reference sequence). The V gene end was trimmed by 2 bases and the J gene end by 3 bases; junction bases not matched to a gene: 6. The CDR3 here is CSARPGTGVDTEAFF. The CDR3 DNA sequence: TGCAGTGCTAGACCCGGGACAGGGGTTGACACTGAAGCTTTCTTT.

This clonotype was recorded many times. This sequence joins TRBV10-3 and TRBJ2-5, with 7 bases lining up with TRBD1. The CDR3 consists of 15 residues. Germline CDR1 and CDR2: ENHRY and SYGVKD. With V trimmed by 1 base and J by 1 base, 3 bases remained unmatched. CDR3: CAISEYRGSQETQYF. CDR3 in DNA: TGTGCCATCAGTGAGTACAGGGGCTCCCAAGAGACCCAGTACTTC.

Only a few counts were recorded for this clonotype. This rearrangement joins TRBV7-6 to TRBJ2-7, with 7 nucleotides matching TRBD1. Germline V gene data show CDR1 as SGHVS and CDR2 as FNYEAQ. The CDR3 length is 13 residues. The trim removed 5 bases at V and 6 bases at J, leaving 7 bases unmatched. The CDR3 bases are TGTGCCAGCAGCCAAAGACAGGGCGCCGAGCAGTACTTC. This codes for CASSQRQGAEQYF.

This clonotype was recorded a few times. J is TRBJ1-5 and V is TRBV28; D not resolved. Between the trimmed V and J ends, which lost 6 bases and 1 base, there was a span of 13 bases. CDR3 length: 15 residues. Germline assignment: CDR1 MDHEN and CDR2 SYDVKM. In nucleotides, the CDR3 is TGTGCCAGCAGCTTAGCCTCAGCAAGCAATCAGCCCCAGCATTTT. Its protein product is CASSLASASNQPQHF.

This clonotype was found many times. The chain employs TRBV5-1 and TRBJ2-7; possibly TRBD1 for D (6 bases). Between the trimmed V and J ends, which lost 2 bases and 3 bases, there was a span of 18 bases. Per germline, CDR1 SGHRS and CDR2 YFSETQ. The CDR3 sequence is 16 residues long. The CDR3 DNA reads TGCGCCAGCAGCTTAGATAATGGTTACAGGGACTACGAGCAGTACTTC. This gives the protein CASSLDNGYRDYEQYF.

The chain has TRBV4-2 and TRBJ1-2, with a possible D match to TRBD1 (5 bases). Germline CDR1 reads LGHNA; CDR2 reads YNFKEQ. Deletions cut 0 bases from V and 8 bases from J, with 13 bases between. This CDR3 is 14 amino acids long. In nucleotides, the CDR3 is TGTGCCAGCAGCCAAGATCAGGGCGCGGGGGGCTACACCTTC. Translated, it gives CASSQDQGAGGYTF.

This clonotype was seen ten or more times. The chain couples TRBV7-8 to TRBJ2-1, with D unclear. CDR1 is SGHVS, CDR2 FQNEAQ, per germline. CDR3 length equals 14 residues. Trimming stripped 1 base from V and 7 bases from J, with 11 bases between. CDR3 residues: CASSLEVRLNEQFF. Written as DNA, the CDR3 is TGTGCCAGCAGCTTAGAGGTTAGGCTAAATGAGCAGTTCTTC.

The sample holds many counts of this clonotype. The chain employs TRBV30 and TRBJ2-1; D gene uncertain. The germline V gene has CDR1 GTSNPN and CDR2 SVGIG (reference sequence). The length of the CDR3 is 11 residues. The V end lost 0 bases, the J end lost 9 bases, and 6 bases lay between the germline ends. The CDR3 loop is CAWSVYGEQFF. CDR3 in DNA: TGTGCCTGGAGTGTATACGGTGAGCAGTTCTTC.

This clonotype was seen repeatedly, ten times or more. In nucleotides, the CDR3 is TGTGCCAGCAGTTATGGGAACAGGGAGTTCGTCGAGCAGTACTTC. Its translation is CASSYGNREFVEQYF. The chain combines TRBV27 with TRBJ2-7; D is perhaps TRBD1 (6 bases). V lost 4 bases, J lost 6 bases, and 19 bases lay in between. The CDR3 consists of 15 residues. Germline V lookup: CDR1 MNHEY, CDR2 SMNVEV (reference sequence).

This clonotype was picked up many times. V and J are TRBV5-1 and TRBJ2-3; TRBD2 matches at 7 bases. The germline V gene encodes CDR1 SGHRS and CDR2 YFSETQ. The CDR3 has 14 amino acids. J was trimmed by 4 bases and V by 7 bases; bases with no gene match: 9. CDR3 nucleotide sequence: TGCGCCAGCTCCCCCGGGACTATAGCAGATACGCAGTATTTT. It is translated as CASSPGTIADTQYF.

This clonotype was detected many times. J is TRBJ2-5 and V is TRBV20-1, with TRBD2 identical over 8 bases. Germline V lookup: CDR1 DFQATT, CDR2 SNEGSKA (reference sequence). CDR3 length: 16 residues. Trimming at V came to 4 bases and at J to 4 bases, leaving 14 bases not matched to a gene. The CDR3 loop reads CSATAYGSGSVETQYF. The CDR3 nucleotides read TGCAGTGCTACTGCTTATGGGAGCGGGAGTGTAGAGACCCAGTACTTC.

The rearrangement joins TRBV11-1 to TRBJ2-6, with D possibly being TRBD1 or TRBD2 (5 bases each). Germline V gene sequence: CDR1 SGHAT, CDR2 FQDESV (reference sequence). This CDR3 spans 19 amino acids. Between the trimmed V and J ends, which lost 3 bases and 5 bases, there was a span of 23 bases. CDR3 in amino acids: CASSFEAGASVIRANVLTF. Written as DNA, the CDR3 is TGTGCCAGCAGCTTTGAGGCCGGGGCCTCTGTGATTCGGGCCAACGTCCTGACTTTC.

This clonotype was recorded many times. The chain is built from TRBV25-1 and TRBJ2-2; 7 positions agree with TRBD1. V was clipped by 5 bases and J by 9 bases; unmatched bases: 12. This CDR3 is built from 15 residues. Germline values: CDR1 MGHDK, CDR2 SYGVNS. The CDR3 sequence is CASSKGGEGGRELFF. The CDR3 DNA is TGTGCCAGCAGTAAAGGGGGCGAGGGCGGCAGGGAGCTGTTTTTT.

This clonotype has ten or more counts. The V gene is TRBV29-1, the J gene TRBJ1-1, with a possible D match to TRBD1 (6 bases). This CDR3 contains 13 residues. Between the trimmed V and J ends, which lost 5 bases and 5 bases, there was a span of 15 bases. CDR1 is SQVTM, CDR2 ANQGSEA, per germline. DNA for the CDR3: TGCAGCGTTAGTCCAGGGGCTGAGACTGAAGCTTTCTTT. Its protein product is CSVSPGAETEAFF.

This clonotype was counted many times. The chain combines TRBV4-3 with TRBJ2-4; TRBD1 is a possible D gene (5 bases). The CDR3 totals 14 residues. Germline CDR1 is LGHNA and CDR2 is YSLEER. Trimming shortened V by 1 base and J by 8 bases, and 12 bases separated the two germline ends. CDR3 DNA sequence: TGCGCCAGCAGCCAAGCGGCAGGGTGGGACATTCAGTACTTC. Translation: CASSQAAGWDIQYF.